This TCR beta chain was identified during a study of OX40 agonist ivuxolimab in advanced cancers. V shed 6 bases and J 5 bases; nucleotides not matched to a gene: 9. The CDR3 sequence is 15 residues long. CDR1 and CDR2 (germline): SGHTA, FQGNSA. Libraries were prepared by immunoSEQ multiplex PCR; TCRdb keeps only in-frame clonotypes and omits some of them. The sample carries around 8,000 clones, 55% to 85% recorded once. This TCR derives from an adult with an advanced solid tumor such as melanoma, head and neck, liver or kidney cancer. This sequence joins TRBV7-2 and TRBJ2-1; 8 positions agree with TRBD2. The source was CD4+ or CD8+ T cells sorted from blood, collected in a trial of the OX40 agonist ivuxolimab. The CDR3 is CASSPRAGGHNEQFF. The DNA of the CDR3 is TGTGCCAGCAGTCCTCGGGCGGGGGGTCACAATGAGCAGTTCTTC.